A selection of T cell receptor beta chains follows, all from one sample in a study of quantifying T cell responses using KT2 cells. TCRdb re-called the UMI-ligation and nested PCR reads with MiXCR, one entry per CDR3 protein. The data hold fewer than 60,000 distinct CDR3 sequences, with 11% observed a single time. Sequencing was done on a sample of PBMCs spiked with cells of the T cell clone KT2. The receptor set was obtained from a human donor. CDR3s include the opening cysteine and the closing phenylalanine or tryptophan. The order of the fields is J gene, V gene, D gene, CDR3 length, clone size, CDR3 protein, CDR3 DNA. D genes are given only for firm matches. The listing skips clone size in some rows; elsewhere it reads once, few, many or a size class.

J gene: TRBJ2-7; V gene: TRBV20-1; D gene: TRBD2; CDR3 length: 15; clone size: -; CDR3 protein: CSATPMGRDGLEQYF; CDR3 DNA: TGCAGTGCTACCCCTATGGGGAGGGACGGGCTCGAGCAGTACTTC
J gene: TRBJ1-4; V gene: TRBV12-3/TRBV12-4; D gene: -; CDR3 length: 15; clone size: few; CDR3 protein: CASSLSGNPIEKLFF; CDR3 DNA: TGTGCCAGCAGTTTATCAGGGAACCCTATCGAAAAACTGTTTTTT
J gene: TRBJ2-3; V gene: TRBV14; D gene: TRBD2; CDR3 length: 16; clone size: -; CDR3 protein: CASSQWRTSGGDTQYF; CDR3 DNA: TGTGCCAGCAGCCAGTGGAGGACTAGCGGGGGAGATACGCAGTATTTT
J gene: TRBJ2-1; V gene: TRBV6-5; D gene: TRBD2; CDR3 length: 15; clone size: many; CDR3 protein: CASSYLAGGPMQQFF; CDR3 DNA: TGTGCCAGCAGTTACCTTGCGGGAGGGCCAATGCAGCAGTTCTTC
J gene: TRBJ1-2; V gene: TRBV29-1; D gene: TRBD1; CDR3 length: 13; clone size: few; CDR3 protein: CSVEGQGSPGYTF; CDR3 DNA: TGCAGCGTTGAAGGACAGGGAAGTCCTGGCTACACCTTC
J gene: TRBJ2-7; V gene: TRBV20-1; D gene: TRBD2; CDR3 length: 13; clone size: few; CDR3 protein: CSAIGTSENEQYF; CDR3 DNA: TGCAGTGCTATCGGGACTAGCGAGAACGAGCAGTACTTC
J gene: TRBJ2-3; V gene: TRBV20-1; D gene: -; CDR3 length: 12; clone size: -; CDR3 protein: CSATRSTDTQYF; CDR3 DNA: TGCAGTGCTACCCGGAGCACAGATACGCAGTATTTT
J gene: TRBJ2-2; V gene: TRBV2; D gene: TRBD2; CDR3 length: 21; clone size: few; CDR3 protein: CASREAARASGGPVGTGELFF; CDR3 DNA: TGTGCCAGCAGGGAAGCCGCGAGGGCTAGCGGGGGCCCGGTGGGCACCGGGGAGCTGTTTTTT
J gene: TRBJ1-2; V gene: TRBV7-2; D gene: TRBD1; CDR3 length: 15; clone size: -; CDR3 protein: CASSSQQGAAYGYTF; CDR3 DNA: TGTGCCAGCAGCTCCCAACAGGGGGCAGCTTATGGCTACACCTTC
J gene: TRBJ2-4; V gene: TRBV20-1; D gene: TRBD2; CDR3 length: 17; clone size: few; CDR3 protein: CSARGGASGGRGNIQYF; CDR3 DNA: TGCAGTGCTAGAGGTGGGGCTAGCGGGGGTCGCGGGAACATTCAGTACTTC
J gene: TRBJ2-2; V gene: TRBV15; D gene: -; CDR3 length: 14; clone size: few; CDR3 protein: CATRRDRNTGELFF; CDR3 DNA: TGTGCCACCAGGCGGGACAGGAACACCGGGGAGCTGTTTTTT
J gene: TRBJ1-1; V gene: TRBV12-3/TRBV12-4; D gene: -; CDR3 length: 14; clone size: many; CDR3 protein: CASSLTAVGTEAFF; CDR3 DNA: TGTGCCAGCAGTTTAACGGCAGTGGGCACTGAAGCTTTCTTT
J gene: TRBJ1-2; V gene: TRBV2; D gene: -; CDR3 length: 13; clone size: few; CDR3 protein: CASSEGVGYGYTF; CDR3 DNA: TGTGCCAGCAGTGAAGGGGTTGGCTATGGCTACACCTTC
J gene: TRBJ1-6; V gene: TRBV14; D gene: -; CDR3 length: 14; clone size: many; CDR3 protein: CASSQGRENSPLHF; CDR3 DNA: TGTGCCAGCAGCCAAGGCAGGGAAAATTCACCCCTCCACTTT
J gene: TRBJ2-7; V gene: TRBV7-8; D gene: -; CDR3 length: 13; clone size: few; CDR3 protein: CASSLGQLLEQYF; CDR3 DNA: TGTGCCAGCAGCTTAGGGCAGCTGTTAGAGCAGTACTTC
J gene: TRBJ2-4; V gene: TRBV2; D gene: TRBD1; CDR3 length: 13; clone size: few; CDR3 protein: CASSHGQENIQYF; CDR3 DNA: TGTGCCAGCAGTCATGGACAGGAAAACATTCAGTACTTC
J gene: TRBJ2-2; V gene: TRBV29-1; D gene: -; CDR3 length: 13; clone size: many; CDR3 protein: CSVEQGYTGELFF; CDR3 DNA: TGCAGCGTTGAGCAGGGGTACACCGGGGAGCTGTTTTTT